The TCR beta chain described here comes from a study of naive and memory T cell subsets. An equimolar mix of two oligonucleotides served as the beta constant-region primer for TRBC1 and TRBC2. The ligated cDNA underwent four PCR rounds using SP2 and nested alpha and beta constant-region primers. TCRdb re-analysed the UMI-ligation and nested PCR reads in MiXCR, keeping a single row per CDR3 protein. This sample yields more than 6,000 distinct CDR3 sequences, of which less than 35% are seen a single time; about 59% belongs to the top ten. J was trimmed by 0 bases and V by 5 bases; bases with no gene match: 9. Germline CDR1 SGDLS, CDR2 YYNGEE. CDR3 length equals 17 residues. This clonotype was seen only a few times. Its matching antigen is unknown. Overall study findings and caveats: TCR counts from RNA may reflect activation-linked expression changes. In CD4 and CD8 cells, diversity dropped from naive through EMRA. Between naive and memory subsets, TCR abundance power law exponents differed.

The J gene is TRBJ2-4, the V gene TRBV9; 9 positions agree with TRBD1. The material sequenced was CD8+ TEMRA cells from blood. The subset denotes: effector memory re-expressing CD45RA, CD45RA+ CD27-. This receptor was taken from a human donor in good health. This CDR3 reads CASSPRGQGLAKNIQYF. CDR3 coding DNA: TGTGCCAGCAGTCCCCGTGGACAGGGGCTAGCCAAAAACATTCAGTACTTC.